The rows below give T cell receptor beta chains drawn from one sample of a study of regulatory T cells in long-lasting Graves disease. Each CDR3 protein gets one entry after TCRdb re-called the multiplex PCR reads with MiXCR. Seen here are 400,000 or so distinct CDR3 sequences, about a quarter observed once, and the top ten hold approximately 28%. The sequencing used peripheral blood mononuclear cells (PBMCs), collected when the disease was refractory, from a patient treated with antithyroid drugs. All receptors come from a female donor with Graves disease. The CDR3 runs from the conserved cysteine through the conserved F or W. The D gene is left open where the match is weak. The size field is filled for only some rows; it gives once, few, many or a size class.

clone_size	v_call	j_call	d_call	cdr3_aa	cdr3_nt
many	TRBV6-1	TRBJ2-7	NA	CASSDSFEQYF	TGTGCCAGCAGTGATAGCTTCGAGCAGTACTTC
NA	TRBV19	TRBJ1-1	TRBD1	CASSIQGAKNTEAFF	TGTGCCAGTAGCATACAGGGGGCCAAGAACACTGAAGCTTTCTTT
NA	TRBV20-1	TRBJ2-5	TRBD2	CSASGGVYQETQYF	TGCAGTGCTAGCGGGGGGGTGTACCAAGAGACCCAGTACTTC
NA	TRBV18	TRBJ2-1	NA	CASSPSLGPNEQFF	TGTGCCAGCTCACCTTCACTAGGGCCAAATGAGCAGTTCTTC
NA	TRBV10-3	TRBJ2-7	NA	CAISARGSYEQYF	TGTGCCATCAGTGCGAGGGGTAGCTACGAGCAGTACTTC
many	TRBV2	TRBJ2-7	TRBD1	CASSAGQGPYEQYF	TGTGCCAGCAGTGCGGGACAGGGGCCCTACGAGCAGTACTTC
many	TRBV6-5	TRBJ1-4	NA	CASSYSRARGGGEKLFF	TGTGCCAGCAGTTACTCGAGAGCGAGGGGCGGAGGGGAAAAACTGTTTTTT
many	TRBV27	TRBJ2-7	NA	CASSFPPLWSRSYEQYF	TGTGCCAGCAGTTTTCCCCCCTTGTGGAGCCGGTCGTACGAGCAGTACTTC
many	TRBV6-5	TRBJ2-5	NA	CASSYGISQETQYF	TGTGCCAGCAGTTACGGGATTTCCCAAGAGACCCAGTACTTC
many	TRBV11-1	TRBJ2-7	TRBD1	CASSSDRVSREQYF	TGTGCCAGCAGCTCCGACAGGGTCTCACGCGAGCAGTACTTC
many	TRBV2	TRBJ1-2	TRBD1	CASGGQGTSYGYTF	TGTGCCAGCGGGGGACAGGGGACCTCCTATGGCTACACCTTC
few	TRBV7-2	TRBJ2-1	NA	CASSLRSGKFYEQFF	TGTGCCAGCAGCTTAAGGTCGGGGAAGTTCTATGAGCAGTTCTTC
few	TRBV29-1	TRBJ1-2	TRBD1	CSVTKGTGGRGYTF	TGCAGCGTGACGAAGGGGACAGGGGGAAGGGGCTACACCTTC
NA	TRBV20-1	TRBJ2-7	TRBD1	CSARTGTGGWEQYF	TGCAGTGCTAGAACCGGGACAGGGGGCTGGGAGCAGTACTTC
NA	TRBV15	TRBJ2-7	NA	CATSRSRQDYEQYF	TGTGCCACCAGCAGATCCAGACAGGACTACGAGCAGTACTTC
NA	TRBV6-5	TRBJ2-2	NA	CASSYALGSNTGELFF	TGTGCCAGCAGTTACGCGCTGGGGAGTAACACCGGGGAGCTGTTTTTT
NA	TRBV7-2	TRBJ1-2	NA	CASSLGRALTHGYTF	TGTGCCAGCAGCTTAGGCCGGGCCTTAACTCATGGCTACACCTTC
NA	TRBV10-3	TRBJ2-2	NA	CAISETAPNTGELFF	TGTGCCATCAGTGAGACGGCACCCAACACCGGGGAGCTGTTTTTT
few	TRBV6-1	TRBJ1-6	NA	CASSVSQAGPNSPLHF	TGTGCCAGCAGTGTTAGCCAGGCGGGTCCTAATTCACCCCTCCACTTT
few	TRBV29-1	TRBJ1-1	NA	CSVDTGRRGNTEAFF	TGCAGCGTTGATACCGGACGGAGGGGGAACACTGAAGCTTTCTTT
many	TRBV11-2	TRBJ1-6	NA	CASSSNSPLHF	TGTGCCAGCAGCTCCAATTCACCCCTCCACTTT
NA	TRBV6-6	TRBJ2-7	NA	CASRGPQGDLPYEQYF	TGTGCCAGCCGGGGCCCTCAGGGCGACTTACCCTACGAGCAGTACTTC
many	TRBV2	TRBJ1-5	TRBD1	CASSRQGINQPQHF	TGTGCCAGCAGCCGACAGGGGATCAATCAGCCCCAGCATTTT
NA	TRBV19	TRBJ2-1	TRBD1	CASSPGTGSYNEQFF	TGTGCCAGTAGTCCTGGGACAGGGTCTTACAATGAGCAGTTCTTC
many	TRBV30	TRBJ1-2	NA	CAWSLERGGYTF	TGTGCCTGGAGTCTAGAGAGAGGGGGCTACACCTTC
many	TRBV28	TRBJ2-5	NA	CASSGSSQPETQYF	TGTGCCAGCAGTGGATCCTCCCAACCAGAGACCCAGTACTTC
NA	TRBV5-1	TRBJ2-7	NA	CASSLDYPPAYEQYF	TGCGCCAGCAGCTTGGACTATCCACCCGCCTACGAGCAGTACTTC
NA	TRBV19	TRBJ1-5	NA	CASSLILVGNQPQHF	TGTGCCAGTAGCCTCATCCTGGTGGGAAATCAGCCCCAGCATTTT
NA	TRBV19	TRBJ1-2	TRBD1	CASNEGGGNYGYTF	TGTGCCAGCAACGAAGGGGGCGGAAACTATGGCTACACCTTC
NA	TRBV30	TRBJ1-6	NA	CAWSISDNSPLHF	TGTGCCTGGAGTATCAGTGATAATTCACCCCTCCACTTT
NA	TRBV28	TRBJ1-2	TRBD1	CASTGTGGGYGYTF	TGTGCCAGCACCGGGACAGGGGGCGGCTATGGCTACACCTTC
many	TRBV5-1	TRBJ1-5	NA	CASSLDNREHQPQHF	TGCGCCAGCAGCTTGGATAACAGGGAACATCAGCCCCAGCATTTT
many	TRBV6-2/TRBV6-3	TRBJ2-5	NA	CASSYSGPGQETQYF	TGTGCCAGCAGTTACTCGGGCCCCGGTCAAGAGACCCAGTACTTC
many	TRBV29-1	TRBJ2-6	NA	CSVAMGTGANVLTF	TGCAGCGTTGCCATGGGAACCGGGGCCAACGTCCTGACTTTC
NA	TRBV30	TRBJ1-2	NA	CAWSRPGRNNYGYTF	TGTGCCTGGAGTCGACCGGGACGCAATAACTATGGCTACACCTTC
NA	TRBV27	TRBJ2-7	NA	CASNPGLRQSSYEQYF	TGTGCCAGCAATCCGGGACTCCGACAGAGCTCCTACGAGCAGTACTTC
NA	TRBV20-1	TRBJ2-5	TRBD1	CSANTGGRETQYF	TGCAGTGCTAACACAGGGGGGCGGGAGACCCAGTACTTC
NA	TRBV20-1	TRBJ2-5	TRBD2	CSAISQPVGRETQYF	TGCAGTGCTATTAGTCAACCTGTCGGGAGGGAGACCCAGTACTTC
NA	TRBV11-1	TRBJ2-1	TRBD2	CASSFLTSGRPPYNEQFF	TGTGCCAGCAGCTTCCTGACTAGCGGGAGGCCCCCCTACAATGAGCAGTTCTTC
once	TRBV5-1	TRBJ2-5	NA	CASSLRAETQYF	TGCGCCAGCAGCCTCAGGGCGGAGACCCAGTACTTC
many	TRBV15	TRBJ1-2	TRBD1	CATSSRTGSNYGYTF	TGTGCCACCAGCAGCCGGACAGGTTCTAACTATGGCTACACCTTC
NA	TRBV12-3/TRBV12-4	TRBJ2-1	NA	CASSLAGLSYNEQFF	TGTGCCAGCAGTTTGGCGGGCCTTTCCTACAATGAGCAGTTCTTC
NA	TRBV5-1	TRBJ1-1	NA	CASSPGIMKQGMNTEAFF	TGCGCCAGCAGCCCGGGAATAATGAAGCAGGGGATGAACACTGAAGCTTTCTTT
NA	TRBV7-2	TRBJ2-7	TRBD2	CAWSHGLAGVREQYF	TGTGCCTGGAGTCATGGACTAGCGGGAGTCCGCGAGCAGTACTTC
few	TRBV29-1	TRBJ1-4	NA	CSVARGSEKLFF	TGCAGCGTTGCTAGGGGAAGCGAAAAACTGTTTTTT
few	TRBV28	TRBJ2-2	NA	CASSFITNTGELFF	TGTGCCAGCAGTTTCATTACGAACACCGGGGAGCTGTTTTTT
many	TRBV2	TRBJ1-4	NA	CASRDSNEKLFF	TGTGCCAGCAGGGACAGTAATGAAAAACTGTTTTTT
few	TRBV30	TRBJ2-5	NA	CAWSVRLSKVLETQYF	TGTGCCTGGAGTGTACGTCTTTCAAAAGTATTGGAGACCCAGTACTTC
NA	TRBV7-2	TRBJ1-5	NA	CASSLAVPGRGQPQHF	TGTGCCAGCAGCTTAGCGGTTCCGGGTAGGGGTCAGCCCCAGCATTTT